These 27 T cell receptor beta chains share one sample of origin, sequenced in a study of T cell repertoires in cytomegalovirus infection. TCRdb re-analysed the reads in MiXCR, keeping a single row per CDR3 protein. The sample lists around 710,000 distinct CDR3 sequences, about 29% occurring once. Their target antigens are unknown. The sample was cultured CD8+ T cells from PBMCs, taken from culture after CMV antigen stimulation. The receptors stem from a human donor in good health (CMV status not recorded). Some clones in this sample may be carry-over from other donors' samples.

This clonotype was counted ten times or more. The chain is built from TRBV7-9 and TRBJ1-4; weak D call: TRBD1 (5 bases). V was pared by 3 bases and J by 8 bases, with 22 bases between. Germline V lookup: CDR1 SEHNR, CDR2 FQNEAQ (reference sequence). The CDR3 has 17 residues. CDR3 DNA sequence: TGTGCCAGCAGCTTTAGGGACCGACCCGAGGTTGGCGAAAAACTGTTTTTT. It specifies CASSFRDRPEVGEKLFF.

This sequence joins TRBV6-1 and TRBJ2-7; 7 nucleotides agree with TRBD1. Trimming at V came to 10 bases and at J to 11 bases, leaving 23 bases not matched to a gene. The CDR3 is made up of 15 amino acids. Germline lookup yields CDR1 MNHNS and CDR2 SASEGT. The CDR3 DNA sequence: TGTGCCACCTCATTTACGGGACAGAAACAGTTAAGGAAGTACTTC. It is translated as CATSFTGQKQLRKYF.

There are a few counts of this clonotype. The chain has TRBV27 and TRBJ1-2; D perhaps matches TRBD1 (6 bases). Trimming stripped 0 bases from V and 0 bases from J, with 8 bases between. The CDR3 sequence is 15 residues long. Germline V gene sequence: CDR1 MNHEY, CDR2 SMNVEV (reference sequence). CDR3 loop: CASSLSGHSNYGYTF. CDR3 nucleotides: TGTGCCAGCAGTTTATCGGGACACTCTAACTATGGCTACACCTTC.

V usage is TRBV7-9 and J usage is TRBJ1-6, with D unclear. Germline assignment: CDR1 SEHNR and CDR2 FQNEAQ (reference sequence). V gave up 3 bases and J gave up 5 bases, with 14 bases separating them. The CDR3 is 16 residues long. CDR3 protein: CASSLLPDGNNSPLHF. In DNA, the CDR3 is TGTGCCAGCAGCTTGCTTCCGGACGGAAATAATTCACCCCTCCACTTT.

The chain has TRBV12-3 or TRBV12-4 and TRBJ2-5; possible D gene TRBD1, 6 bases. V was clipped by 7 bases and J by 2 bases, with 11 bases between them. CDR3 length: 13 residues. The CDR3 here is CASIEQGQETQYF. The CDR3 DNA reads as TGTGCCAGCATCGAACAGGGACAAGAGACCCAGTACTTC.

This clonotype was counted a few times. The CDR3 loop reads CASSLAPSRVGQPQHF. The CDR3 bases are TGTGCCAGCAGCTTAGCGCCCTCCAGGGTTGGTCAGCCCCAGCATTTT. The chain carries TRBV7-2 and TRBJ1-5, with D maybe TRBD1 (5 bases). The CDR3 is 16 residues long. V lost 0 bases to trimming and J lost 6 bases, with 15 bases between them. The V gene's germline CDR1 is SGHTA and CDR2 FQGNSA.

This chain connects TRBV7-3 to TRBJ2-3, with D unclear. The V and J ends lost 3 bases and 8 bases respectively, with 15 bases between them. This CDR3 comprises 14 residues. Germline V gives CDR1 SGHTA, CDR2 FQGTGA. CDR3 region: CASSLSNPLGTQYF. The CDR3 nucleotides are TGTGCCAGCAGCTTGAGTAACCCGCTAGGTACGCAGTATTTT.

This clonotype was detected ten times or more. The J gene is TRBJ1-2, the V gene TRBV7-8; possible D gene TRBD1, 5 bases. Germline V gene data show CDR1 as SGHVS and CDR2 as FQNEAQ. This CDR3 spans 15 amino acids. The V and J ends lost 0 bases and 2 bases respectively, with 10 bases between them. The CDR3 reads CASSLAETVNYGYTF. In DNA, the CDR3 is TGTGCCAGCAGCTTAGCGGAGACAGTCAACTATGGCTACACCTTC.

This clonotype came up many times. The V and J genes are TRBV6-5 and TRBJ2-3; the D gene is possibly TRBD2 (5 bases). Germline V gene lookup returns CDR1 MNHEY and CDR2 SVGAGI. Trimming cost V 2 bases and J 2 bases, with 8 bases left between them. The CDR3 runs 14 residues. This CDR3 reads CASSYGGNTDTQYF. CDR3 sequence (DNA): TGTGCCAGCAGTTACGGAGGTAACACAGATACGCAGTATTTT.

The rearrangement joins TRBV5-4 to TRBJ1-2; 7 positions match TRBD1. The length of the CDR3 is 19 residues. The V segment lost 4 bases and the J segment 0 bases; nucleotides outside the gene matches: 18. The germline CDR1 and CDR2 sequences are SGHNT and YYREEE (reference sequence). The CDR3 coding sequence is TGTGCCAGCAGCCTCGCCGGAGGCAGGGGGGAACCTCCTAACTATGGCTACACCTTC. Residues: CASSLAGGRGEPPNYGYTF.

The sample holds many counts of this clonotype. The gene calls are TRBV7-2 and TRBJ2-2; 12 bases agree with TRBD1. Germline CDR1 reads SGHTA; CDR2 reads FQGNSA. The length of the CDR3 is 17 residues. V trimming: 4 bases; J trimming: 6 bases; junction bases outside the gene matches: 9. The CDR3 reads CASSSPGQGADSGELFF. DNA for the CDR3: TGTGCCAGCAGCTCCCCGGGACAGGGGGCGGACTCCGGGGAGCTGTTTTTT.

The gene calls are TRBV27 and TRBJ1-5; D gene ambiguous. CDR3 size: 17 residues. The ends were cut back, 5 bases at V and 0 bases at J, with 17 bases in the middle. Per germline, CDR1 MNHEY and CDR2 SMNVEV (reference sequence). The CDR3 reads CASSPSAGENSNQPQHF. The CDR3 DNA follows: TGTGCCAGCAGTCCCTCGGCGGGAGAAAATAGCAATCAGCCCCAGCATTTT.

This clonotype occurred a few times. The chain carries TRBV25-1 and TRBJ2-1; D is undetermined. Germline CDR1 is MGHDK and CDR2 is SYGVNS. The CDR3 sequence is 13 residues long. The V gene lost 10 bases and the J gene lost 0 bases, with 10 bases spanning the gap. The CDR3 DNA follows: TGTGCCACCTCACAGAGCTCCTACAATGAGCAGTTCTTC. Translating gives CATSQSSYNEQFF.

The chain couples TRBV5-6 to TRBJ2-5; 10 positions agree with TRBD2. Germline V lookup: CDR1 SGHDT, CDR2 YYEEEE. Losses at the gene ends were 4 bases for V and 0 bases for J; bases not matched to a gene: 3. This CDR3 contains 15 residues. The CDR3 DNA reads TGTGCCAGCAGCGGAGCGGGGGGGTACCAAGAGACCCAGTACTTC. Its protein is CASSGAGGYQETQYF.

This clonotype turned up a few times. The chain couples TRBV12-3 or TRBV12-4 to TRBJ2-1; 8 positions match TRBD2. V shed 8 bases, J shed 5 bases, and the junction held 11 bases outside the gene matches. The CDR3 is 15 residues long. The CDR3 DNA reads TGTGCCAGCGGTGTAGCGGGGTCATTAAACAATGAGCAGTTCTTC. Amino acids: CASGVAGSLNNEQFF.

CDR3 nucleotides: TGTGCCAGCAGCTTAGTTTCAGGGGGTGGAAGTGAGCAGTTCTTC. Translating gives CASSLVSGGGSEQFF. V and J are TRBV7-9 and TRBJ2-1; TRBD1 aligns across 7 bases. The V gene's germline CDR1 is SEHNR and CDR2 FQNEAQ (reference sequence). There are 15 residues in the CDR3. Germline trimming cut 1 base from V and 9 bases from J; bases unmatched to any gene: 9. Supplemented by reference TRBV7-9 and TRBJ2-1, the full variable domain reads DTGVSQNPRHKITKRGQNVTFRCDPISEHNRLYWYRQTLGQGPEFLTYFQNEAQLEKSRLLSDRFSAERPKGSFSTLEIQRTEQGDSAMYLCASSLVSGGGSEQFFGPGTRLTVL.

This clonotype has only a few counts. The rearrangement links TRBV7-9 to TRBJ2-5; 12 positions match TRBD2. Per germline, CDR1 SEHNR and CDR2 FQNEAQ (reference sequence). The CDR3 has 16 residues. J was trimmed by 5 bases and V by 4 bases; bases with no gene match: 8. In nucleotides, the CDR3 is TGTGCCAGCAGCTCCTGGACTAGCGGGGTCGAGGAGACCCAGTACTTC. Translation gives CASSSWTSGVEETQYF.

The chain has TRBV27 and TRBJ1-5, with D possibly matching TRBD1 (6 bases). Trimming took 6 bases from V and 3 from J, leaving 9 bases between them. The germline CDR1 and CDR2 sequences are MNHEY and SMNVEV (reference sequence). This CDR3 has 13 amino acids. The CDR3 loop is CASRQGNNQPQHF. In DNA form, the CDR3 reads TGTGCCAGCAGACAGGGAAACAATCAGCCCCAGCATTTT.

This chain joins TRBV2 and TRBJ2-6; TRBD2 might be the D (5 bases). The CDR3 covers 15 residues. V was shortened by 10 bases and J by 4 bases, with 17 bases between the two germline ends. From germline, CDR1 is SNHLY and CDR2 FYNNEI. In nucleotides, the CDR3 is TGTGCCACCGCTGGGAGTGTTCGCGGGGCCAACGTCCTGACTTTC. It translates to CATAGSVRGANVLTF.

V is TRBV7-2 and J is TRBJ2-7, with D perhaps TRBD1 (6 bases). This CDR3 is 16 amino acids long. The ends were cut back, 1 base at V and 0 bases at J, with 13 bases in the middle. CDR1 is SGHTA and CDR2 is FQGNSA in the germline V gene. The CDR3: CASSLVTTGNSYEQYF. The CDR3 coding sequence is TGTGCCAGCAGCTTAGTTACAACAGGGAACTCCTACGAGCAGTACTTC.

This clonotype occurred many times. The chain recombines TRBV7-8 with TRBJ2-7, with D maybe TRBD2 (6 bases). With 1 base removed from V and 2 bases from J, the gap between germline ends came to 12 bases. Germline CDR1 is SGHVS and CDR2 is FQNEAQ. The length of the CDR3 is 15 residues. The CDR3, as DNA: TGTGCCAGCAGCTTAGGTCGGGGGTTCCCCTACGAGCAGTACGTC. It yields the protein CASSLGRGFPYEQYV.

This clonotype has just a few counts. This chain uses TRBV3-1 with TRBJ2-7; 10 nucleotides line up with TRBD2. The CDR3 contains 15 residues. The junction had 5 bases not matched to a gene; V was cut back by 4 bases and J by 2 bases. Germline V gene lookup returns CDR1 LGHDT and CDR2 YNNKEL (reference sequence). The DNA for the CDR3 is TGTGCCAGCAGCCTTAGCGGGGGGCCCACCTACGAGCAGTACTTC. This sequence encodes CASSLSGGPTYEQYF.

This clonotype was detected ten times or more. The J gene is TRBJ1-6, the V gene TRBV12-3 or TRBV12-4, with a weak D call TRBD1 (6 bases). The CDR3 consists of 15 residues. V lost 2 bases and J 4 bases, leaving 9 bases between the germline ends. Here the CDR3 reads CASSLKGGYNSPLHF. CDR3 nucleotide sequence: TGTGCCAGCAGTTTAAAGGGGGGTTATAATTCACCCCTCCACTTT.

V and J are TRBV29-1 and TRBJ1-1, with TRBD1 as a possible D gene (5 bases). There are 10 residues in the CDR3. The ends were cut back, 7 bases at V and 5 bases at J, with 8 bases in the middle. The germline V gene encodes CDR1 SQVTM and CDR2 ANQGSEA. CDR3 nucleotide sequence: TGCAGCGGCGGGACGACTGAAGCTTTCTTT. Its translation is CSGGTTEAFF.

This chain connects TRBV12-3 or TRBV12-4 to TRBJ2-7, with D uncertain. Trimming stripped 3 bases from V and 0 bases from J, with 18 bases between. The CDR3 sequence is 17 residues long. DNA for the CDR3: TGTGCCAGCAGTTTTACAGTAGGCCAGGCTGCCTCCTACGAGCAGTACTTC. Translating it yields CASSFTVGQAASYEQYF.

The chain uses TRBV5-6 and TRBJ2-7; TRBD2 might be the D (5 bases). The CDR3 runs to 13 residues. Germline lookup yields CDR1 SGHDT and CDR2 YYEEEE. The V gene lost 3 bases and the J gene lost 2 bases, with 9 bases spanning the gap. Here the CDR3 reads CASSSVGAYEQYV. The CDR3 bases are TGTGCCAGCAGCTCAGTCGGGGCCTACGAGCAGTACGTC.

The rearrangement joins TRBV6-2 or TRBV6-3 to TRBJ1-1; D possibly corresponds to TRBD1 (6 bases). The germline CDR1 and CDR2 sequences are MNHEY and SVGEGT. This CDR3 has 12 residues. Trimming shortened V by 6 bases and J by 6 bases, and 11 bases separated the two germline ends. This chain's CDR3 is CASSQGLAEAFF. The CDR3 DNA reads TGTGCCAGCAGCCAGGGGCTGGCTGAAGCTTTCTTT.